The 13 T cell receptor beta chains in this list originate from one sample, sequenced in a study of cytomegalovirus exposure and HLA in healthy donors. Assay used: immunoSEQ multiplex PCR; TCRdb lists only in-frame clones, some missing. Among roughly 100,000 clones listed, approximately 94% were seen once. Sequenced material: PBMCs. These receptor sequences come from a woman aged 18-29 years in good health and CMV-seronegative.

The rearrangement uses TRBV4-1 and TRBJ2-7, with TRBD2 as a possible D gene (5 bases). Germline CDR1 MGHRA, CDR2 YSYEKL. The CDR3 totals 12 residues. V gave up 0 bases and J gave up 7 bases, with 7 bases separating them. The CDR3 loop reads CASSQDGREQYF. As DNA, the CDR3 is TGCGCCAGCAGCCAAGATGGGAGAGAGCAGTACTTC.

The genes are TRBV7-2 and TRBJ2-7, with 11 bases that match TRBD2. In germline, CDR1 is SGHTA, CDR2 FQGNSA. With V trimmed by 5 bases and J by 6 bases, 6 bases remained unmatched. The CDR3 has 14 amino acids. This CDR3 is CASSPTGTSGEQYF. The CDR3 bases are TGTGCCAGCAGCCCGACCGGGACTAGCGGCGAGCAGTACTTC.

This sequence joins TRBV19 and TRBJ2-7, with TRBD1 as a possible D gene (5 bases). The CDR3 contains 13 residues. V was clipped by 4 bases and J by 0 bases, with 7 bases between them. Per germline, CDR1 LNHDA and CDR2 SQIVND (reference sequence). CDR3 nucleotide sequence: TGTGCCAGTAGTACAGGGTCCTCCTACGAGCAGTACTTC. This encodes CASSTGSSYEQYF.

The CDR3 DNA is TGTGCCAGCAGCGGTAGCGGGTCCTACGAGCAGTACTTC. Its translation is CASSGSGSYEQYF. The chain employs TRBV9 and TRBJ2-7, with 7 nucleotides matching TRBD2. The CDR3 sequence is 13 residues long. V was clipped by 3 bases and J by 1 base; unmatched bases: 1. Germline V CDR1 and CDR2: SGDLS, YYNGEE.

The chain combines TRBV6-4 with TRBJ2-3; 13 nucleotides align to TRBD2. Per germline, CDR1 MRHNA and CDR2 SNTAGT. This CDR3 spans 16 amino acids. V was clipped by 2 bases and J by 1 base; unmatched bases: 0. The CDR3 reads CASSDGTSGGTDTQYF. The CDR3 DNA reads TGTGCCAGCAGTGACGGGACTAGCGGGGGCACAGATACGCAGTATTTT.

The chain combines TRBV7-3 with TRBJ2-2, with TRBD1 matching 7 bases. This CDR3 is 13 amino acids long. The V and J ends lost 5 bases and 9 bases, in that order; junction bases with no gene match: 6. CDR1 is SGHTA and CDR2 is FQGTGA in the germline V gene. For the CDR3, the DNA is TGTGCCAGCAGCCCCAAGGGACAGAGGGAGCTGTTTTTT. Translating it yields CASSPKGQRELFF.

This clone was seen a single time. The gene calls are TRBV7-2 and TRBJ2-1, with 8 bases fitting TRBD2. Germline CDR1 reads SGHTA; CDR2 reads FQGNSA. This CDR3 contains 16 residues. V gave up 4 bases and J gave up 4 bases; unmatched junction bases: 9. In DNA, the CDR3 is TGTGCCAGCAGCTCCCGCTCTAGCGGGCAATACAATGAGCAGTTCTTC. Translating it yields CASSSRSSGQYNEQFF.

The chain recombines TRBV27 with TRBJ1-1, with D unclear. Trimming shortened V by 0 bases and J by 9 bases, and 11 bases separated the two germline ends. The V gene's germline CDR1 is MNHEY and CDR2 SMNVEV (reference sequence). This CDR3 contains 13 residues. CDR3 residues: CASSLSFNSKAFF. The CDR3 region has the DNA TGTGCCAGCAGTTTATCGTTCAACAGTAAAGCTTTCTTT.

The chain recombines TRBV11-3 with TRBJ2-7; 7 nucleotides align to TRBD1. The germline V gene has CDR1 SGHNT and CDR2 YENEEA. The CDR3 length is 14 residues. V trimming: 5 bases; J trimming: 3 bases; junction bases outside the gene matches: 7. CDR3 DNA sequence: TGTGCCAGCAGCCAACGAGGGACAGACTACGAGCAGTACTTC. Its translation: CASSQRGTDYEQYF.

CDR3: CASSPYPGTANTEAFF. CDR3 DNA: TGTGCCAGCAGCCCCTACCCAGGGACAGCAAACACTGAAGCTTTCTTT. The rearrangement links TRBV7-6 to TRBJ1-1, with TRBD1 matching 7 bases. J lost 2 bases, V lost 5 bases, and 11 bases had no gene match. The CDR3 is made up of 16 amino acids. Germline CDR1 and CDR2: SGHVS and FNYEAQ.

This chain uses TRBV6-4 with TRBJ2-3; D possibly corresponds to TRBD2 (5 bases). Between the trimmed V and J ends, which lost 0 bases and 1 base, there was a span of 11 bases. The length of the CDR3 is 16 residues. The germline CDR1 and CDR2 sequences are MRHNA and SNTAGT. Here the CDR3 DNA reads TGTGCCAGCAGTGACTCTGCGTCCGGGGGCACAGATACGCAGTATTTT. Its protein product is CASSDSASGGTDTQYF.

This rearrangement joins TRBV13 to TRBJ2-2, with a weak D call TRBD1 (5 bases). The V end lost 3 bases, the J end lost 7 bases, and 9 bases lay between the germline ends. The germline V gene has CDR1 PRHDT and CDR2 FYEKMQ (reference sequence). The CDR3 covers 13 residues. The CDR3 spells CASSFGQGGELFF. The CDR3 DNA reads TGTGCCAGCAGCTTCGGGCAGGGCGGGGAGCTGTTTTTT.

The chain combines TRBV27 with TRBJ1-3; D perhaps matches TRBD1 (5 bases). The CDR3 consists of 15 residues. CDR1 is MNHEY, CDR2 SMNVEV, per germline (reference sequence). V lost 0 bases to trimming and J lost 2 bases, with 8 bases between them. Here the CDR3 DNA reads TGTGCCAGCAGTTTATCCGGGGGAACTGGAAACACCATATATTTT. This encodes CASSLSGGTGNTIYF.